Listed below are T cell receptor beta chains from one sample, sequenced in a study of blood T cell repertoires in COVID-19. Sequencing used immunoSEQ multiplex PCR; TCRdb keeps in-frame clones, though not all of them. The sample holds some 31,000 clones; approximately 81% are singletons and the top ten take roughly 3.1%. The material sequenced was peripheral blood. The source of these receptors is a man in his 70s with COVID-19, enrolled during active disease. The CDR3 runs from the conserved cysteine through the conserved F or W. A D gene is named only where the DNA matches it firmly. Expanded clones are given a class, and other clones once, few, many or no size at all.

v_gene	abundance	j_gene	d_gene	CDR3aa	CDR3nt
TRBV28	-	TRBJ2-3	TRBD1	CASSSRTGAGTDTQYF	TGTGCCAGCAGTTCCCGGACAGGGGCGGGCACAGATACGCAGTATTTT
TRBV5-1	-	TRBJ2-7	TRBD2	CASSSSGSPYEQYF	TGCGCCAGCAGCTCTAGCGGGAGCCCCTACGAGCAGTACTTC
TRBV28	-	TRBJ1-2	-	CASSFGGGSNYGYTF	TGTGCCAGCAGTTTTGGGGGCGGTTCTAACTATGGCTACACCTTC
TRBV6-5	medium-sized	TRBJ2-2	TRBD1	CASSSGTANGELFF	TGTGCCAGCAGTTCCGGGACAGCGAACGGGGAGCTGTTTTTT
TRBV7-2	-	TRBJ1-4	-	CASSLALNREGEKLFF	TGTGCCAGCAGCTTAGCGCTAAACAGGGAAGGTGAAAAACTGTTTTTT
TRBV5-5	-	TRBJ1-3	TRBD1	CASSWVVQGGGNTIYF	TGTGCCAGCAGCTGGGTAGTGCAGGGGGGCGGAAACACCATATATTTT
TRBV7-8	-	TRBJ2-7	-	CASSPRAGAYYEQYF	TGTGCCAGCAGCCCCCGGGCAGGGGCTTATTACGAGCAGTACTTC
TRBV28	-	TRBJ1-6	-	CASRGGGLPSPLHF	TGTGCCAGCAGGGGCGGGGGTCTTCCCTCACCCCTCCACTTT
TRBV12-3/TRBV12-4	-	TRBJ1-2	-	CASSSGDGYTF	TGTGCCAGCAGTTCGGGGGATGGCTACACCTTC
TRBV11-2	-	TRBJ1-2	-	CASSLGRDGYTF	TGTGCCAGCAGCTTAGGCCGAGATGGCTACACCTTC
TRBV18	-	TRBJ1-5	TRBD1	CASSPGQGGQPQHF	TGTGCCAGCTCACCAGGACAGGGTGGCCAGCCCCAGCATTTT
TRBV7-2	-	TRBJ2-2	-	CASSLWTSNTGELFF	TGTGCCAGCAGCTTATGGACATCGAACACCGGGGAGCTGTTTTTT
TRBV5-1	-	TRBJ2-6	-	CASSFGLGASSSGANVLTF	TGCGCCAGCAGCTTCGGTTTGGGCGCGAGCTCCTCTGGGGCCAACGTCCTGACTTTC
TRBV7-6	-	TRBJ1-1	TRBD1	CASSLGTGKGSTEAFF	TGTGCCAGCAGCTTAGGGACAGGGAAGGGGAGCACTGAAGCTTTCTTT
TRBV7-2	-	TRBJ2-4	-	CASSLAKGGKNIQYF	TGTGCCAGCAGCTTAGCGAAGGGCGGGAAAAACATTCAGTACTTC
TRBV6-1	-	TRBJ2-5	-	CASSESSGVETQYF	TGTGCCAGCAGTGAAAGTTCGGGGGTAGAGACCCAGTACTTC
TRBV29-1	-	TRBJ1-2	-	CSVVRAITNSYGYTF	TGCAGCGTTGTCAGGGCGATCACCAACTCCTATGGCTACACCTTC
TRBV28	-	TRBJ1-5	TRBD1	CASSSETGARGQPQHF	TGTGCCAGCAGTTCTGAAACAGGGGCACGGGGCCAGCCCCAGCATTTT
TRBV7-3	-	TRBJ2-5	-	CASSLIGSGETQYF	TGTGCCAGCAGCTTAATCGGGTCGGGAGAGACCCAGTACTTC
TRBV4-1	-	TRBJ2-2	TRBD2	CASSHLRLATGELFF	TGCGCCAGCAGCCACCTTAGACTAGCGACCGGGGAGCTGTTTTTT
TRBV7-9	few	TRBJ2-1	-	CASLDRRYNEQFF	TGTGCCAGCTTGGACAGACGGTACAATGAGCAGTTCTTC
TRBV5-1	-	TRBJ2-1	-	CASSLDGTQYNEQFF	TGCGCCAGCAGCTTGGACGGGACACAATACAATGAGCAGTTCTTC
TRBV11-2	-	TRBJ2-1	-	CASSSRLVGNEQFF	TGTGCCAGCAGCTCCCGACTAGTTGGCAATGAGCAGTTCTTC
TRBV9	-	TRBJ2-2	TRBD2	CASSVSSSGRAGTGELFF	TGTGCCAGCAGCGTAAGTTCTAGCGGGAGGGCAGGCACCGGGGAGCTGTTTTTT
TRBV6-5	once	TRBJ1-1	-	CASTDGGVVGAEAFF	TGTGCCAGCACCGACGGGGGGGTTGTTGGCGCTGAAGCTTTCTTT
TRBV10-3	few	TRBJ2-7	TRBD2	CATGNRGQGLAGGHEQYF	TGTGCCACTGGGAACAGGGGGCAGGGACTAGCGGGAGGACACGAGCAGTACTTC
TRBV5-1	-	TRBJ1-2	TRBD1	CASSSTGSNYGYTF	TGCGCCAGCAGTTCGACAGGGTCGAACTATGGCTACACCTTC
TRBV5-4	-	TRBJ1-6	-	CASSLRQRNNSPLHF	TGTGCCAGCAGCCTTCGACAGAGAAATAATTCACCCCTCCACTTT
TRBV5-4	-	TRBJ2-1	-	CASSLAANSYNEQFF	TGTGCCAGCAGCTTAGCGGCTAACTCCTACAATGAGCAGTTCTTC
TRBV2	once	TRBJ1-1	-	CAITQGLAFF	TGTGCCATCACCCAGGGGCTAGCTTTCTTT
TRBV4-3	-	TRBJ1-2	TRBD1	CASSAGTGNLVYGYTF	TGCGCCAGCAGCGCCGGGACAGGGAACTTAGTCTATGGCTACACCTTC